A selection of T cell receptor beta chains follows, all from one sample in a study of shared clonotypes between healthy human individuals. The assay was immunoSEQ multiplex PCR, and TCRdb's table has in-frame clones only and misses some. The data contain 2 million to 2.5 million clones, more than 80% of them singletons. Sample: naive CD4+ T cells from PBMCs. The receptors shown here come from a man aged 18 to 30 in good health. Some clones in this sample may be carry-over from other donors' samples. CDR3s leave out the opening cysteine and the closing phenylalanine or tryptophan.

v_call	j_call	cdr3_aa
TRBV5-1	TRBJ2-1	ASSASGGYNEQF
TRBV2	TRBJ2-3	ASNGLSTDTQY
TRBV5-1	TRBJ2-1	ASSLRMTSGLVSYNEQF
TRBV5-4	TRBJ2-1	ASSLFQDKYNEQF
TRBV5-1	TRBJ2-7	ASSSGTSYEQY
TRBV10-3	TRBJ2-7	AISGGQGSNEQY
TRBV9	TRBJ2-5	ASSVAGSETQY
TRBV4-3	TRBJ2-7	ASSQGLPGQGYEQY
TRBV5-1	TRBJ2-1	ASSLGDRELNEQF
TRBV30	TRBJ1-5	AWSGKPEPGQPQH
TRBV6-4	TRBJ2-7	ASRGQEISYEQY
TRBV11-2	TRBJ1-2	ASSSFKSTGGSYGYT
TRBV5-1	TRBJ2-5	ASSLATSGTETQY
TRBV5-1	TRBJ2-1	ASSFDSQTWVEQF